This TCR beta chain was identified in a study of identical twins. Study-wide results and limits: The models gave estimates that fell short of the out-of-frame TCR alpha sharing seen in monozygotic twins. Insertions were reduced in abundant cord blood beta clonotypes but not in memory repertoires.

The CDR3 loop spans 12 amino acids. V lost 1 base to trimming and J lost 11 bases, with 9 bases between them. From germline, CDR1 is SGHTA and CDR2 FQGNSA. This clonotype was detected ten times or more. No antigen is known for it. TCRdb itself ran the 5' RACE reads through MiXCR, one entry per CDR3 protein. The sample lists around 570,000 distinct CDR3 sequences, roughly 9.5% occurring once. In addition, the sample was reused for a study of yellow fever vaccine responses in identical twins. From that second work: Convergence reportedly seemed to mark part of the twins' vaccine T cell response, with personalization marking the rest.

Sequencing was performed on PBMCs. The rearrangement joins TRBV7-2 to TRBJ2-4, with D tentatively TRBD1 or TRBD2 (5 bases each). The clonotype was recovered from a woman aged 18 to 35 in good health. CDR3: CASSLERGLQYF. For the CDR3, the DNA is TGTGCCAGCAGCTTAGAAAGGGGACTTCAGTACTTC. The whole variable domain, filled in from reference TRBV7-2 and TRBJ2-4, reads GAGVSQSPSNKVTEKGKDVELRCDPISGHTALYWYRQSLGQGLEFLIYFQGNSAPDKSGLPSDRFSAERTGGSVSTLTIQRTQQEDSAVYLCASSLERGLQYFGAGTRLSVL.